This T cell receptor beta chain was found in a study of T cell responses to AZD1222 COVID-19 vaccine. Broader study findings: Spike-specific TCRs gained breadth and depth after people received two AZD1222 doses. Epitopes outside B.1.351 and B.1.1.7 mutated regions reportedly drew nearly half of spike TCRs. Donors were largely white British and mainly female; clonal diversity was possibly underestimated.

Comment on this clone: Its matching antigen is unknown.

The protocol was immunoSEQ multiplex PCR, while the TCRdb copy is restricted to in-frame clones and leaves out a portion. The sample has over 75,000 clones, over 75% seen once. The sequenced sample was peripheral blood, obtained 28 days after the second AZD1222 dose. This receptor was taken from an adult who received the AZD1222 COVID-19 vaccine.

The CDR3 reads CASRDLQGVGLYEQYF. The CDR3 bases are TGTGCCAGCAGGGATCTACAGGGCGTCGGGTTATACGAGCAGTACTTC. The chain carries TRBV2 and TRBJ2-7; weak D call: TRBD1 (6 bases). This CDR3 spans 16 amino acids. The V end lost 6 bases, the J end lost 4 bases, and 22 bases lay between the germline ends. Germline V CDR1 and CDR2: SNHLY, FYNNEI. Full variable domain (outside the CDR3, taken from reference TRBV2 and TRBJ2-7): EPEVTQTPSHQVTQMGQEVILRCVPISNHLYFYWYRQILGQKVEFLVSFYNNEISEKSEIFDDQFSVERPDGSNFTLKIRSTKLEDSAMYFCASRDLQGVGLYEQYFGPGTRLTVT.